This T cell receptor (beta chain) comes out of a study of OX40 agonist ivuxolimab in advanced cancers. This CDR3 spans 15 amino acids. The germline V gene encodes CDR1 SEHNR and CDR2 FQNEAQ (reference sequence). V was clipped by 0 bases and J by 2 bases, with 11 bases between them. TCRdb keeps only in-frame clones here, not all; method: immunoSEQ multiplex PCR. The table includes about 90,000 clones, about 90% detected once. The sequence came from an adult with an advanced solid tumor such as melanoma, head and neck, liver or kidney cancer. The gene calls are TRBV7-9 and TRBJ2-7, with D perhaps TRBD1 or TRBD2 (5 bases each). This sample comprised CD4+ or CD8+ T cells sorted from blood, obtained in a trial of the OX40 agonist ivuxolimab. CDR3 coding DNA: TGTGCCAGCAGCTTAGCAGGGACCGTTACCTACGAGCAGTACTTC. Its translation: CASSLAGTVTYEQYF.